The TCR beta chain described here comes from a study of blood T cell repertoires in COVID-19 (dated by TCRdb to about 2020). Context from the whole study: Samples covering the acute and convalescent phases of COVID-19 were provided by collaborators in the United States, Italy and Spain. The material from the prospective study consisted of cDNA or gDNA derived from T cells, B-cell-depleted T cells, or PBMCs. Deeply sampled blood TCRbeta repertoires from subjects exposed to, actively infected with, or recovered from COVID-19 were included in the dataset. The repertoires were released in a freely available public database meant as a resource for research on the immune response to SARS-CoV-2. Samples were obtained from the ongoing ImmuneRACE study (first 160 participants) and from roughly 1,300 subjects provided by 6 global collaborators. Nearly every sample came with metadata listing a de-identified subject ID, COVID-19 status, age in years and sex. Where available, HLA class I and class II types were obtained from metadata supplied by the sample provider rather than from assay-based typing. Beyond this particular receptor, the publication reports: How much clinical and demographic metadata was included differed by source and by participant, and the metadata was provided uncurated.

The CDR3, cysteine through phenylalanine, is 11 amino acids long. Left in the record is the CDR3 DNA by itself, 33 bases read in frame from the first base. V drops 10 bases and J drops 7 bases, leaving 13 bases in between. The germline V gene gives CDR1 as MNHEY and CDR2 as SVGAGI. Whole blood was collected in K2EDTA tubes by collaborating institutions according to the institutions' own protocols. For TCRbeta analysis, collaborator samples were shipped as frozen whole blood, as isolated PBMCs, or as DNA extracted from either sample type. The immunoSEQ Assay, a bias-controlled multiplex PCR, was used to amplify TCRbeta CDR3 regions from genomic DNA. Turning to the authors' computational methods: Within the assay, amplification of reference gene primers was used to estimate how many nucleated cells each sample contained. To quantify the absolute abundance of each unique TCRbeta CDR3 rearrangement, sequence reads were collapsed and filtered. For each sample, productive Simpson clonality was calculated by taking the square root of Simpson's diversity index across productive rearrangements. TCRdb took over this immuneACCESS table, retaining in-frame rearrangements with V and J assigned. Such tables are incomplete; in checked studies, under half of the missing clones stem from an unresolved V gene, and the remainder is unexplained. D and trimming come from the DNA, and the V and J calls and clone size come from that table. The sample profile shows about 42,000 clones; around 89% of them were found once. The ten largest clones add up to under 10% of the sample.

With respect to this clone: No antigen is known for it. Base-call qualities are not available, and no considerably larger clone is one nucleotide away.

The chain is assembled from TRBV6-5 and TRBJ1-2, and perhaps TRBD1 as D gene, on 6 matching bases. Source material: peripheral blood. This TCR came from a man aged 30 to 39 with active or convalescent COVID-19. The DNA sequence follows: TGTGCCACTCAACAGGGTGGTGGCTACACCTTC. This translates into CATQQGGGYTF.